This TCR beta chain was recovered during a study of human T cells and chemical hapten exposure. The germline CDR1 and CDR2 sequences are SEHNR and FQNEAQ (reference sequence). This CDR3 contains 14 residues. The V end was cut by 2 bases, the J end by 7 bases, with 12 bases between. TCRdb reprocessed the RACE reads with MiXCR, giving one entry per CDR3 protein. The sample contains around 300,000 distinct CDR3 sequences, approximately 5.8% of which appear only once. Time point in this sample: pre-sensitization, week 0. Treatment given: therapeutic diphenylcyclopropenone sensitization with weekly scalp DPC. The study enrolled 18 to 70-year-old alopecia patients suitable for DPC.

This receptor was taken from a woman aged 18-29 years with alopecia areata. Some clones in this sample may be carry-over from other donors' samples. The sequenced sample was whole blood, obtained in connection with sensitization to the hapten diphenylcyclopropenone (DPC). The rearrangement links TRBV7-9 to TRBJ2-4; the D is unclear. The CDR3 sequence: CASSLITTWNIQYF. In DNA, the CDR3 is TGTGCCAGCAGCTTAATTACGACTTGGAACATTCAGTACTTC.